Listed below are T cell receptor beta chains from one sample, sequenced in a study of vaccination effects on CD4 cells after COVID-19. The repertoire was sequenced with immunoSEQ multiplex PCR; TCRdb's copy has only in-frame clones and lacks some. Among some 79,000 clones listed, roughly 80% were seen once. Antigen specificity for these receptors is unknown. The source was CD4+ T cells from PBMCs cultured with HCoV-229E spike peptides, collected before COVID-19 vaccination. The receptor set was obtained from a human donor who received a COVID-19 vaccine. Each CDR3 is given with its conserved first and last residue. D genes are given only for firm matches. Clone size, where shown, is once, few, many, or a class for clones that have expanded.

D gene: NA; V gene: TRBV18; clone size: few; J gene: TRBJ1-1; CDR3 DNA: TGTGCCAGCTCACCAACATGGGGTACGGGGACTGAAGCTTTCTTT; CDR3 protein: CASSPTWGTGTEAFF
D gene: NA; V gene: TRBV5-1; clone size: NA; J gene: TRBJ1-6; CDR3 DNA: TGCGCCAGCAGCTTGGCCTATCGTCCCTATTCACCCCTCCACTTT; CDR3 protein: CASSLAYRPYSPLHF
D gene: NA; V gene: TRBV7-8; clone size: NA; J gene: TRBJ1-5; CDR3 DNA: TGTGCCAGCAGCGCCCCCGGGACCGGGCAGCCCCAGCATTTT; CDR3 protein: CASSAPGTGQPQHF
D gene: NA; V gene: TRBV11-3; clone size: NA; J gene: TRBJ2-5; CDR3 DNA: TGTGCCAGCAGCTTAGGACAGATGGAGACCCAGTACTTC; CDR3 protein: CASSLGQMETQYF
D gene: TRBD2; V gene: TRBV18; clone size: few; J gene: TRBJ2-1; CDR3 DNA: TGTGCCAGCTCTTCTAATCTAGCGGAGTACAATGAGCAGTTCTTC; CDR3 protein: CASSSNLAEYNEQFF
D gene: NA; V gene: TRBV21-1; clone size: NA; J gene: TRBJ1-1; CDR3 DNA: TGTGCCAGCAGCCCCCGGGGGGGGATATACACTGAAGCTTTCTTT; CDR3 protein: CASSPRGGIYTEAFF
D gene: NA; V gene: TRBV28; clone size: few; J gene: TRBJ1-4; CDR3 DNA: TGTGCCAGCAGTTTAGGCAGGGGAGAAAAACTGTTTTTT; CDR3 protein: CASSLGRGEKLFF
D gene: NA; V gene: TRBV7-2; clone size: NA; J gene: TRBJ1-2; CDR3 DNA: TGTGCCAGCAGCTTAGGTCTGGGGGGGCTATCCGGTCGGGGCTATGGCTACACCTTC; CDR3 protein: CASSLGLGGLSGRGYGYTF
D gene: NA; V gene: TRBV9; clone size: NA; J gene: TRBJ2-2; CDR3 DNA: TGTGCCAGCAGCGTAGAGATCCCGAACACCGGGGAGCTGTTTTTT; CDR3 protein: CASSVEIPNTGELFF
D gene: TRBD1; V gene: TRBV7-3; clone size: NA; J gene: TRBJ1-2; CDR3 DNA: TGTGCCAGCAGCCAAAACCCGGGACAGGGACAGGATGGCTACACCTTC; CDR3 protein: CASSQNPGQGQDGYTF
D gene: NA; V gene: TRBV5-4; clone size: NA; J gene: TRBJ1-3; CDR3 DNA: TGTGCCAGCAGCCAAGACAGGGGAAACACCATATATTTT; CDR3 protein: CASSQDRGNTIYF
D gene: NA; V gene: TRBV5-1; clone size: NA; J gene: TRBJ2-3; CDR3 DNA: TGCGCCAGCACCATTAGGGGGACGAGCACAGATACGCAGTATTTT; CDR3 protein: CASTIRGTSTDTQYF
D gene: NA; V gene: TRBV5-1; clone size: NA; J gene: TRBJ2-5; CDR3 DNA: TGCGCCAGCAGCTACAACCAAGAGACCCAGTACTTC; CDR3 protein: CASSYNQETQYF
D gene: NA; V gene: TRBV7-2; clone size: few; J gene: TRBJ1-4; CDR3 DNA: TGTGCCAGCAGCTTAGGAGACAAACTGTTTTTT; CDR3 protein: CASSLGDKLFF
D gene: NA; V gene: TRBV5-1; clone size: few; J gene: TRBJ2-3; CDR3 DNA: TGCGCCAGCAGCCGGACGGTCTCTAGCACAGATACGCAGTATTTT; CDR3 protein: CASSRTVSSTDTQYF
D gene: NA; V gene: TRBV7-9; clone size: few; J gene: TRBJ1-2; CDR3 DNA: TGTGCCAGCAGCTTATACGGGAAAAACCGGGATGGCTACACCTTC; CDR3 protein: CASSLYGKNRDGYTF
D gene: TRBD2; V gene: TRBV2; clone size: NA; J gene: TRBJ2-1; CDR3 DNA: TGTGCCAGCAGTGAAGCCGGGCGGGGGGGCGTTGAGCAGTTCTTC; CDR3 protein: CASSEAGRGGVEQFF
D gene: NA; V gene: TRBV6-5; clone size: NA; J gene: TRBJ1-2; CDR3 DNA: TGTGCCAGCAAAACGGGGGGGGGCAATGGCTACACCTTC; CDR3 protein: CASKTGGGNGYTF
D gene: TRBD2; V gene: TRBV6-4; clone size: NA; J gene: TRBJ2-1; CDR3 DNA: TGTGCCAGCAGTCGACTAGCGGGGGGGCCGGGGTTCAATGAGCAGTTCTTC; CDR3 protein: CASSRLAGGPGFNEQFF
D gene: TRBD1; V gene: TRBV7-8; clone size: NA; J gene: TRBJ1-1; CDR3 DNA: TGTGCCAGCAGCAGAGGGGACAGGGGAATCACTGAAGCTTTCTTT; CDR3 protein: CASSRGDRGITEAFF
D gene: NA; V gene: TRBV10-3; clone size: once; J gene: TRBJ1-3; CDR3 DNA: TGTGCCTCAAGTTCTGGAAACACCATATATTTT; CDR3 protein: CASSSGNTIYF
D gene: NA; V gene: TRBV6-1; clone size: few; J gene: TRBJ2-2; CDR3 DNA: TGTGCCAGCGAGGAGGCGGGGAGCACCGGGGAGCTGTTTTTT; CDR3 protein: CASEEAGSTGELFF
D gene: TRBD2; V gene: TRBV7-9; clone size: NA; J gene: TRBJ2-5; CDR3 DNA: TGTGCCAGCAGCCTCCGGACTAGCGGGGATCAAGAGACCCAGTACTTC; CDR3 protein: CASSLRTSGDQETQYF
D gene: TRBD2; V gene: TRBV2; clone size: NA; J gene: TRBJ2-3; CDR3 DNA: TGTGCCAGCAGGCCTACTAGCGCAGGTACGCAGTATTTT; CDR3 protein: CASRPTSAGTQYF
D gene: TRBD1; V gene: TRBV18; clone size: NA; J gene: TRBJ1-6; CDR3 DNA: TGTGCCAGCTCACCAGCCGGGACAGGCAATTCACCCCTCCACTTT; CDR3 protein: CASSPAGTGNSPLHF
D gene: TRBD2; V gene: TRBV19; clone size: NA; J gene: TRBJ2-3; CDR3 DNA: TGTGCCAGTAGTTCCACTAGCGGGGGGGAAGGAGATACGCAGTATTTT; CDR3 protein: CASSSTSGGEGDTQYF
D gene: NA; V gene: TRBV7-2; clone size: NA; J gene: TRBJ1-3; CDR3 DNA: TGTGCCAGCAGCCTGAGCCGAAACACCATATATTTT; CDR3 protein: CASSLSRNTIYF
D gene: NA; V gene: TRBV6-1; clone size: NA; J gene: TRBJ2-1; CDR3 DNA: TGTGCCAGCAGTGACGGGGGCAGCTACAATGAGCAGTTCTTC; CDR3 protein: CASSDGGSYNEQFF
D gene: TRBD1; V gene: TRBV18; clone size: few; J gene: TRBJ1-5; CDR3 DNA: TGTGCCAGCTCGGGGACAGGGGGAGGCAATCAGCCCCAGCATTTT; CDR3 protein: CASSGTGGGNQPQHF
D gene: NA; V gene: TRBV6-5; clone size: NA; J gene: TRBJ1-1; CDR3 DNA: TGTGCCAGCACGGGGAACACTGAAGCTTTCTTT; CDR3 protein: CASTGNTEAFF
D gene: TRBD1; V gene: TRBV18; clone size: NA; J gene: TRBJ2-2; CDR3 DNA: TGTGCCAGCTCACTACAGGGGGCCCTCACCGGGGAGCTGTTTTTT; CDR3 protein: CASSLQGALTGELFF